This is a list of T cell receptor beta chains from one sample in a study of T cell repertoires in aging, cancer and after chemotherapy. In TCRdb, the multiplex PCR reads were re-called with MiXCR into one record per CDR3 protein. The sample lists some 580 distinct CDR3 sequences; 33% were seen once. Sequencing was done on a sample of blood. The receptors derive from a human donor with a blood cancer. Both conserved end residues are part of each CDR3. A D gene is named only where the DNA matches it firmly. A clone size is listed for some rows: how often the clone was seen (once, few, many), or a class if it is expanded.

d_call: -; clone_size: -; j_call: TRBJ2-1; v_call: TRBV6-5; cdr3_nt: TGTGCCAGCAACCTGGACTACAACAATGAGCAGTTCTTC; cdr3_aa: CASNLDYNNEQFF
d_call: -; clone_size: -; j_call: TRBJ2-1; v_call: TRBV4-2; cdr3_nt: TGTGCCAGCAGCCCGTCCGGGACCCATGACTATGAGCAGTTCTTC; cdr3_aa: CASSPSGTHDYEQFF
d_call: -; clone_size: medium-sized; j_call: TRBJ2-7; v_call: TRBV12-3/TRBV12-4; cdr3_nt: TGTGCCAGCAGCCAGGACCGCCTCTCCTACGAGCAGTACTTC; cdr3_aa: CASSQDRLSYEQYF
d_call: TRBD1; clone_size: -; j_call: TRBJ2-5; v_call: TRBV18; cdr3_nt: TGTGCCAGCTCACTACGACAGGGGGGCATTTGGGAGACCCAGTACTTC; cdr3_aa: CASSLRQGGIWETQYF
d_call: -; clone_size: -; j_call: TRBJ2-1; v_call: TRBV19; cdr3_nt: TGTGCCAGCAGTTCTGCCCCGACCGGAGGGCAGTTCTTC; cdr3_aa: CASSSAPTGGQFF
d_call: -; clone_size: medium-sized; j_call: TRBJ2-3; v_call: TRBV27; cdr3_nt: TGTGCCAGCAGTTTAGCGGCCGCATATACGCAGTATTTT; cdr3_aa: CASSLAAAYTQYF
d_call: -; clone_size: -; j_call: TRBJ2-3; v_call: TRBV12-5; cdr3_nt: TGTGCTAGTGGTCCCCTAATCCCAGATACGCAGTATTTT; cdr3_aa: CASGPLIPDTQYF
d_call: -; clone_size: medium-sized; j_call: TRBJ1-6; v_call: TRBV6-1; cdr3_nt: TGTGCCAGCAGTGAAAATGGTGGCAGGACTTGGTCACCCCTCCACTTT; cdr3_aa: CASSENGGRTWSPLHF
d_call: -; clone_size: -; j_call: TRBJ2-5; v_call: TRBV24-1; cdr3_nt: TGTGCCACCAGTGGGGGGACAGAGACCCAGTACTTC; cdr3_aa: CATSGGTETQYF
d_call: TRBD2; clone_size: -; j_call: TRBJ2-3; v_call: TRBV19; cdr3_nt: TGTGCCAGTAGCCAAACTAGCGGGAGTGCAGATACGCAGTATTTT; cdr3_aa: CASSQTSGSADTQYF
d_call: -; clone_size: -; j_call: TRBJ1-1; v_call: TRBV12-3/TRBV12-4; cdr3_nt: TGTGCCAGCAGTTACCGAAGGGAACAGAACACTGAAGCTTTCTTT; cdr3_aa: CASSYRREQNTEAFF
d_call: TRBD2; clone_size: medium-sized; j_call: TRBJ2-1; v_call: TRBV27; cdr3_nt: TGTGCCAGCAGTTTATTAGGCACTAGCGGGAGATATGAGCAGTTCTTC; cdr3_aa: CASSLLGTSGRYEQFF
d_call: -; clone_size: large; j_call: TRBJ2-7; v_call: TRBV29-1; cdr3_nt: TGCAGCGTTGATGACGGAGTCGACGAGCAGTACTTC; cdr3_aa: CSVDDGVDEQYF
d_call: TRBD2; clone_size: -; j_call: TRBJ2-1; v_call: TRBV19; cdr3_nt: TGTGCCAGTAGGGCAACTAGCGGGAGCCTGAATGAGCAGTTCTTC; cdr3_aa: CASRATSGSLNEQFF
d_call: -; clone_size: -; j_call: TRBJ1-5; v_call: TRBV20-1; cdr3_nt: TGCAGTGTCGGACGACTCAATCAGCCCCAGCATTTT; cdr3_aa: CSVGRLNQPQHF
d_call: -; clone_size: few; j_call: TRBJ2-5; v_call: TRBV19; cdr3_nt: TGTGCCAGTAGCTACGAAGAGACCCAGTACTTC; cdr3_aa: CASSYEETQYF
d_call: -; clone_size: -; j_call: TRBJ1-3; v_call: TRBV13; cdr3_nt: TGTGCCAGCAGCTTAGGGGGTAGTACCTCTGGAAACACCATATATTTT; cdr3_aa: CASSLGGSTSGNTIYF
d_call: -; clone_size: -; j_call: TRBJ2-3; v_call: TRBV5-8; cdr3_nt: TGTGCCAGCAGCTTGCCAGGGGGGGGAAAAGATACGCAGTATTTT; cdr3_aa: CASSLPGGGKDTQYF
d_call: -; clone_size: -; j_call: TRBJ2-7; v_call: TRBV19; cdr3_nt: TGTGCCAGTAGTAAGGACCGAGCGGAGTTTCCCTACGAGCAGTACTTC; cdr3_aa: CASSKDRAEFPYEQYF
d_call: TRBD2; clone_size: -; j_call: TRBJ2-3; v_call: TRBV5-1; cdr3_nt: TGCGCCAGCAGCTTGGGTACTAGCGGGAGGGCGGATTTT; cdr3_aa: CASSLGTSGRADF
d_call: TRBD1; clone_size: large; j_call: TRBJ2-5; v_call: TRBV29-1; cdr3_nt: TGCAGCGTACCCGTGGCAGGGGGCTTGGAGACCCAGTACTTC; cdr3_aa: CSVPVAGGLETQYF
d_call: -; clone_size: -; j_call: TRBJ2-6; v_call: TRBV5-1; cdr3_nt: TGCGCCAGCAGCTTGGGTGAAGGTTCGGTCCTGACTTTC; cdr3_aa: CASSLGEGSVLTF
d_call: -; clone_size: -; j_call: TRBJ2-7; v_call: TRBV7-3; cdr3_nt: TGTGCCAGCAGCTTAACGTTAGGGCACGAGCAGTACTTC; cdr3_aa: CASSLTLGHEQYF
d_call: -; clone_size: medium-sized; j_call: TRBJ2-5; v_call: TRBV18; cdr3_nt: TGTGCCAGCTCAAGACAGCAAGAGACCCAGTACTTC; cdr3_aa: CASSRQQETQYF
d_call: -; clone_size: -; j_call: TRBJ1-2; v_call: TRBV5-1; cdr3_nt: TGCGCCAGCAGTTCAGGTGGGGCGGGATATGGCTACACCTTC; cdr3_aa: CASSSGGAGYGYTF
d_call: -; clone_size: large; j_call: TRBJ2-1; v_call: TRBV6-5; cdr3_nt: TGTGCCAGCAGTTATTCCCCGGGGGCCCACAATGAGCAGTTCTTC; cdr3_aa: CASSYSPGAHNEQFF
d_call: TRBD1; clone_size: medium-sized; j_call: TRBJ2-5; v_call: TRBV6-2/TRBV6-3; cdr3_nt: TGTGCCAGCAGTTCCGGGACAGGGGCATGGGGAGAGACCCAGTACTTC; cdr3_aa: CASSSGTGAWGETQYF
d_call: -; clone_size: once; j_call: TRBJ2-2; v_call: TRBV29-1; cdr3_nt: TGCAGCGTTGAAGATGCTAAGGTCCGCACCGGGGAGCTGTTTTTT; cdr3_aa: CSVEDAKVRTGELFF
d_call: TRBD1; clone_size: -; j_call: TRBJ2-5; v_call: TRBV5-1; cdr3_nt: TGCGCCAGCAGCCGGACAGGGGAAGAGACCCAGTACTTC; cdr3_aa: CASSRTGEETQYF